This passage covers 14 T cell receptor beta chains from one sample sequenced in a study of beta chain features in type 1 diabetes. The isolated RNA, all of it, was reverse transcribed, so expressed TCRB transcripts were what got sequenced. Generated by immunoSEQ multiplex PCR, the TCRdb table keeps only in-frame clones and is missing some. Here the sample spans hundreds of thousands of clones, about an eighth being singletons. Notes on the study in general: The study found moderately but significantly shorter TCRB CDR3s in all four CD4+ subsets of Type 1 diabetes patients.

Antigen specificity for these receptors is unknown. The sequencing input was naive CD4+ T cells from blood. All receptors come from a man younger than 35 with type 1 diabetes.

The chain links TRBV9 to TRBJ1-4; unclear D gene. The germline V gene has CDR1 SGDLS and CDR2 YYNGEE. The CDR3 is 15 residues long. V lost 0 bases to trimming and J lost 1 base, with 7 bases between them. Here the CDR3 DNA reads TGTGCCAGCAGCGTAGGACATGTAACTAATGAAAAACTGTTTTTT. It translates to CASSVGHVTNEKLFF.

This clone turned up a few times. The V gene is TRBV7-9, the J gene TRBJ2-5; D might be TRBD1 or TRBD2, each matching 5 bases. The V gene's germline CDR1 is SEHNR and CDR2 FQNEAQ (reference sequence). Trimming removed 7 bases from V and 4 bases from J, with 16 bases in between. CDR3 length equals 14 residues. This CDR3 is CASKVGAGLETQYF. CDR3 sequence (DNA): TGTGCCAGCAAAGTCGGGGCAGGGCTAGAGACCCAGTACTTC.

This clone was counted between two and nine times. The chain employs TRBV5-4 and TRBJ2-1; D is undetermined. Germline CDR1 and CDR2: SGHNT and YYREEE (reference sequence). There are 12 residues in the CDR3. Between the trimmed V and J ends, which lost 3 bases and 8 bases, there was a span of 9 bases. CDR3 sequence: CASSYGRYEQFF. The CDR3 DNA sequence: TGTGCCAGCAGCTACGGACGCTATGAGCAGTTCTTC.

The chain has TRBV29-1 and TRBJ1-2; 7 bases fit TRBD1. This CDR3 spans 14 amino acids. With 1 base clipped from V and 6 bases from J, the junction kept 8 bases outside the gene matches. CDR1 and CDR2 from the germline V gene are SQVTM and ANQGSEA. The CDR3 nucleotides are TGCAGCGTTGAAGCTGGACAGGAAGCCCATGGCTACACCTTC. Translated, it gives CSVEAGQEAHGYTF.

V usage is TRBV6-5 and J usage is TRBJ2-7, with D possibly TRBD1 on 6 matching bases. This CDR3 has 13 residues. Germline V gene lookup returns CDR1 MNHEY and CDR2 SVGAGI. V lost 8 bases and J lost 3, with 14 bases in between. CDR3 coding DNA: TGTGCCAGCTGTACGAGAGGGGGCTACGAGCAGTACTTC. This gives the protein CASCTRGGYEQYF.

V is TRBV7-9 and J is TRBJ1-1; TRBD1 aligns across 7 bases. Germline V gives CDR1 SEHNR, CDR2 FQNEAQ (reference sequence). V gave up 5 bases and J gave up 2 bases; unmatched junction bases: 8. The CDR3 has 15 residues. CDR3 amino acids: CASSPQGLSNTEAFF. DNA for the CDR3: TGTGCCAGCAGCCCACAGGGGTTGAGTAACACTGAAGCTTTCTTT.

DNA of the CDR3: TGTGCCACGGAAACCGAGCCGGGACTAGCGGGGGGATCCTACAATGAGCAGTTCTTC. It codes for CATETEPGLAGGSYNEQFF. The chain links TRBV28 to TRBJ2-1; 15 bases match TRBD2. V gave up 10 bases and J gave up 1 base; unmatched junction bases: 14. The CDR3 totals 19 residues. From germline, CDR1 is MDHEN and CDR2 SYDVKM.

V is TRBV5-4 and J is TRBJ2-3; a weak D match, TRBD1 (6 bases). V lost 5 bases and J lost 5, with 12 bases in between. Germline CDR1 reads SGHNT; CDR2 reads YYREEE (reference sequence). This CDR3 spans 13 amino acids. For the CDR3, the DNA is TGTGCCAGCAGTTTCCAACAGGGAGATACGCAGTATTTT. Its protein product is CASSFQQGDTQYF.

This clone has more than one count but fewer than ten. This sequence joins TRBV5-1 and TRBJ1-2, with 8 positions matching TRBD1. V trimming: 4 bases; J trimming: 8 bases; junction bases outside the gene matches: 7. The CDR3 spans 13 residues. CDR1 and CDR2 from the germline V gene are SGHRS and YFSETQ. CDR3 sequence (DNA): TGCGCCAGCAGCCCGACAGGGGCGATCGGCTACACCTTC. Its translation: CASSPTGAIGYTF.

This clone was picked up a small number of times. This sequence joins TRBV19 and TRBJ1-1; D gene unclear. Trimming cost V 8 bases and J 4 bases, with 20 bases left between them. Germline CDR1 and CDR2: LNHDA and SQIVND (reference sequence). This CDR3 comprises 15 residues. For the CDR3, the DNA is TGTGCCAGTTCAGTTCAAGTGGAGTACGGCACTGAAGCTTTCTTT. Protein sequence: CASSVQVEYGTEAFF.

This clone was seen a few times. V is TRBV14 and J is TRBJ1-1; D is unclear. The CDR3 runs 20 residues. Germline V gene data show CDR1 as SGHDN and CDR2 as FVKESK. Trimming shortened V by 4 bases and J by 2 bases, and 29 bases separated the two germline ends. The CDR3 sequence: CASSREWGWTRFLRNTEAFF. The CDR3 region has the DNA TGTGCCAGCAGCCGTGAATGGGGTTGGACTAGGTTTTTGCGAAACACTGAAGCTTTCTTT.

V gene TRBV27 combines with J gene TRBJ2-6; D is perhaps TRBD2 (7 bases). This CDR3 has 18 amino acids. CDR1 is MNHEY and CDR2 is SMNVEV in the germline V gene (reference sequence). V was cut by 6 bases and J by 3 bases, with 21 bases left in between. The CDR3 sequence is CASRPEQGPGGGANVLTF. CDR3 DNA sequence: TGTGCCAGCAGACCAGAACAGGGTCCGGGGGGTGGGGCCAACGTCCTGACTTTC.

The gene calls are TRBV6-5 and TRBJ1-2; TRBD1 agrees at 9 bases. J lost 7 bases, V lost 5 bases, and 5 bases had no gene match. The CDR3 sequence is 13 residues long. Germline assignment: CDR1 MNHEY and CDR2 SVGAGI. CDR3 DNA sequence: TGTGCCAGCAGTACAGGGGGCGCGACTGGCTACACCTTC. Translating it yields CASSTGGATGYTF.

The chain combines TRBV18 with TRBJ2-7; D is perhaps TRBD1 (6 bases). V was cut by 2 bases and J by 3 bases, with 20 bases left in between. The CDR3 sequence is 17 residues long. CDR1 is KGHSH and CDR2 is LQKENI in the germline V gene. CDR3 sequence reads: CASSPRTAHPVGYEQYF. In DNA form, the CDR3 reads TGTGCCAGCTCACCAAGGACAGCACATCCAGTGGGCTACGAGCAGTACTTC.